This T cell receptor beta chain was found in a study of T-cell memory formation after mild COVID-19. Study summary: In these data, TCR clusters were largely donor specific.

Using constant-segment primers, 5'RACE produced TCR alpha and TCR beta cDNA libraries carrying sample barcodes and UMIs. From the 5' RACE reads, TCRdb called clonotypes with MiXCR, one entry per CDR3 protein. The sample has approximately 82,000 distinct CDR3 sequences; 13% are singletons. Germline assignment: CDR1 DFQATT and CDR2 SNEGSKA (reference sequence). CDR3 length: 11 residues. V lost 0 bases and J 8 bases, leaving 7 bases between the germline ends. This clonotype was recorded a few times. The sequence was obtained from a man aged 18 to 29 who had mild COVID-19 (a few samples of this study predate the infection). Cell type and time point are not known. The J gene is TRBJ1-2, the V gene TRBV20-1; D unresolved. The sequenced sample was PBMCs or a T cell subset sorted from them (not recorded which). CDR3 DNA: TGCAGTGCTAGAGAAATAGAAGGCTACACCTTC. Protein product: CSAREIEGYTF.